Below, one T cell receptor (beta chain) is given with its context. Study processing details: Amplification of reference gene primers provided the estimated nucleated cell counts. Data came from immunoSEQ multiplex PCR; TCRdb stores just in-frame clones and leaves some out. From that table come the V and J calls and clone size; the DNA was used to work out D and trimming. Here the sample spans 150,000 to 200,000 clones, around 88% being singletons. CDR3 length equals 16 residues. Germline V CDR1 and CDR2: SGHRS, YFSETQ. The germline V and J ends were trimmed by 1 base and 4 bases, with 18 bases remaining between them. This sample was taken from a study of blood T cell repertoires in COVID-19.

Material: peripheral blood. This chain links TRBV5-1 with TRBJ2-7; D perhaps matches TRBD2 (6 bases). The receptor comes from a woman under 40 with acute or convalescent COVID-19. CDR3 DNA sequence: TGCGCCAGCAGCTTGAGGACGAGGGAGGAGTTTTACGAGCAGTACTTC. It is translated as CASSLRTREEFYEQYF.